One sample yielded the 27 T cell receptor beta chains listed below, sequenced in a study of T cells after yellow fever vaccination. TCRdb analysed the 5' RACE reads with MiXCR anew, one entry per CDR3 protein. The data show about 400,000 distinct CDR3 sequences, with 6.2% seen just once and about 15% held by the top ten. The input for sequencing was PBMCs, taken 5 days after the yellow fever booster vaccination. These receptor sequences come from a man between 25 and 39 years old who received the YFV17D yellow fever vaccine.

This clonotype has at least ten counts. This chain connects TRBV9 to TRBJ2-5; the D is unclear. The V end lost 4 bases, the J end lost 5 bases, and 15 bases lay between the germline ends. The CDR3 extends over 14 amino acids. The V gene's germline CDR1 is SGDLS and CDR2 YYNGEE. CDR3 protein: CASSQTQRSETQYF. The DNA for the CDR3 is TGTGCCAGCAGCCAGACACAACGTAGCGAGACCCAGTACTTC.

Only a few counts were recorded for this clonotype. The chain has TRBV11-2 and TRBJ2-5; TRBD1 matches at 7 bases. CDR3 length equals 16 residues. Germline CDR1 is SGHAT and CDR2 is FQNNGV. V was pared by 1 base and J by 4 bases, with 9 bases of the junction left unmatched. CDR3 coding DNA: TGTGCCAGCAGCTTAGGCCTGATAGGGGGCCCAGAGACCCAGTACTTC. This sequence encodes CASSLGLIGGPETQYF.

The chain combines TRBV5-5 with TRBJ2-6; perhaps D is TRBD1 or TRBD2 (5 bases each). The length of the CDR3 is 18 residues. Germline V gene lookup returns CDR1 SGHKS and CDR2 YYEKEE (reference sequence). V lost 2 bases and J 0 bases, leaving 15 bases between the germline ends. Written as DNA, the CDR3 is TGTGCCAGCAGCTTCGGGGACCCTAGTTCCTCTGGGGCCAACGTCCTGACTTTC. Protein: CASSFGDPSSSGANVLTF.

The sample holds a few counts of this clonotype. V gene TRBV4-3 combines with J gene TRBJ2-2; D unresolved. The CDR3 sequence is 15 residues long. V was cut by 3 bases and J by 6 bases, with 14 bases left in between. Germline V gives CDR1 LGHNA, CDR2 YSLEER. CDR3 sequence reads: CASSQRRVRPGELFF. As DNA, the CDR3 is TGCGCCAGCAGCCAGAGAAGGGTTCGTCCCGGGGAGCTGTTTTTT.

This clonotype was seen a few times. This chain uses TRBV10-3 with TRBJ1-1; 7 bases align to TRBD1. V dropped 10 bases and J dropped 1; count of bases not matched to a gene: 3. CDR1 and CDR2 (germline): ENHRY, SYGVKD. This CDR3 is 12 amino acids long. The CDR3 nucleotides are TGTGCCAGGGGACAGACGAACACTGAAGCTTTCTTT. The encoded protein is CARGQTNTEAFF.

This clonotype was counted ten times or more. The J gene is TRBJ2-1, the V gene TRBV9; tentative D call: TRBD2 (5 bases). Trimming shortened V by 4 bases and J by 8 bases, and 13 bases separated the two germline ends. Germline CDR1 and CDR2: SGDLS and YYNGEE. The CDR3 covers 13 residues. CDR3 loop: CASSPTSQDEQFF. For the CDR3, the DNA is TGTGCCAGCAGCCCAACTAGTCAGGATGAGCAGTTCTTC.

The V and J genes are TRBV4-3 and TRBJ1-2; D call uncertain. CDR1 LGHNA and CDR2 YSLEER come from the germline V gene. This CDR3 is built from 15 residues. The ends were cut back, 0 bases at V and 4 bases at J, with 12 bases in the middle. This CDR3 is CASSQDGGTFYGYTF. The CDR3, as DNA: TGCGCCAGCAGCCAAGATGGTGGAACTTTCTATGGCTACACCTTC.

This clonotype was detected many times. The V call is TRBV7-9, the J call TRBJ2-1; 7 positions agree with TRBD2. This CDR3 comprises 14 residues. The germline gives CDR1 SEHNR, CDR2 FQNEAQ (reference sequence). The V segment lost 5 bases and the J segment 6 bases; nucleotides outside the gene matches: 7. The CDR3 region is CASSHPGGGNEQFF. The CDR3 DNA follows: TGTGCCAGCAGCCACCCGGGGGGAGGCAATGAGCAGTTCTTC.

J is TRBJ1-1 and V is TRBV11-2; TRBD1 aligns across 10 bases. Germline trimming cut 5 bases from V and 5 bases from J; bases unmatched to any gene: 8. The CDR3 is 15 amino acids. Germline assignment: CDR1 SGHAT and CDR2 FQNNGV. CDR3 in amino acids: CASSPPGQGMTEAFF. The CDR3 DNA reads TGTGCCAGCAGCCCCCCGGGACAGGGGATGACTGAAGCTTTCTTT.

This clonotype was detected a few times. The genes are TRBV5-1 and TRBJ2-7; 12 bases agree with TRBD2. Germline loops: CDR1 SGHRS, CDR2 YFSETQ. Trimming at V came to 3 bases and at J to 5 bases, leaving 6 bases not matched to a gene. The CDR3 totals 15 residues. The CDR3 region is CASSSGGLAGNEQYF. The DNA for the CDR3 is TGCGCCAGCAGCTCAGGGGGACTAGCGGGCAACGAGCAGTACTTC.

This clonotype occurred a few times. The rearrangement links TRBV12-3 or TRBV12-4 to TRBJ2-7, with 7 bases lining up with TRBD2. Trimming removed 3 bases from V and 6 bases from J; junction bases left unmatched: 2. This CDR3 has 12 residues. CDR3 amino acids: CASSLGLSEQYF. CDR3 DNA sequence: TGTGCCAGCAGTTTGGGACTATCCGAGCAGTACTTC.

This chain's CDR3 is CASSLGGLRNQPQHF. The DNA of the CDR3 is TGTGCCAGCAGCTTAGGGGGGCTCCGCAATCAGCCCCAGCATTTT. This chain links TRBV7-2 with TRBJ1-5, with D possibly matching TRBD1 (6 bases). The CDR3 is 15 amino acids. Trimming shortened V by 1 base and J by 2 bases, and 9 bases separated the two germline ends. CDR1 SGHTA and CDR2 FQGNSA come from the germline V gene.

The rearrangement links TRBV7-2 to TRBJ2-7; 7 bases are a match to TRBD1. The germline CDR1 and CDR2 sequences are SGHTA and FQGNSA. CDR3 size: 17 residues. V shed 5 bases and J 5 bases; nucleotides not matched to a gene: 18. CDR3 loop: CASSLKTTGIGPNEQYF. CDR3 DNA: TGTGCCAGCAGCCTTAAAACGACAGGGATTGGGCCAAACGAGCAGTACTTC.

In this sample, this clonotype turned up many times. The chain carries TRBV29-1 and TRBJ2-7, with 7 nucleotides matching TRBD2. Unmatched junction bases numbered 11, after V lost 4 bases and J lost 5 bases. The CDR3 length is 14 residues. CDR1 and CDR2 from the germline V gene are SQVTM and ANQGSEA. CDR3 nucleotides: TGCAGCGTTGGGGGAGTGGCGGGAGTGGACGAGCAGTACTTC. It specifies CSVGGVAGVDEQYF.

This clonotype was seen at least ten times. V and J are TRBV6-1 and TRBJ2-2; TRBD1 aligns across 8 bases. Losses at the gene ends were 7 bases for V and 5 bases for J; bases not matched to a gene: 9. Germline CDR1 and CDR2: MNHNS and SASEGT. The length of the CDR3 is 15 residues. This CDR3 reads CASTRGQGLTGELFF. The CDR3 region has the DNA TGTGCCAGCACCAGAGGACAGGGCCTGACCGGGGAGCTGTTTTTT.

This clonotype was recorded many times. The DNA for the CDR3 is TGCAGCGTTGGCAGGGAGGGAGATGAGCAGTTCTTC. Amino acids: CSVGREGDEQFF. The chain combines TRBV29-1 with TRBJ2-1, with TRBD2 matching 7 bases. The germline V gene has CDR1 SQVTM and CDR2 ANQGSEA. V shed 4 bases, J shed 8 bases, and the junction held 5 bases outside the gene matches. This CDR3 comprises 12 residues.

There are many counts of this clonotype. The CDR3 spells CASSPSRLNYGYTF. The CDR3 DNA reads TGTGCCAGCAGCCCTAGCCGCCTGAACTATGGCTACACCTTC. The rearrangement links TRBV11-2 to TRBJ1-2, with D unresolved. The germline V gene encodes CDR1 SGHAT and CDR2 FQNNGV. The CDR3 runs to 14 residues. Trimming took 5 bases from V and 2 from J, leaving 12 bases between them.

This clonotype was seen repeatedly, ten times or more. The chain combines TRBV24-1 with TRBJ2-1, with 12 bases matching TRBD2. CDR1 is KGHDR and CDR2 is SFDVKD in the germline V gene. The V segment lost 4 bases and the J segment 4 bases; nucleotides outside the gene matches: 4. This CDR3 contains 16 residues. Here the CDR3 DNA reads TGTGCCACCAGTGAGCCGGGACTAGCGGGTTACAATGAGCAGTTCTTC. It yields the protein CATSEPGLAGYNEQFF.

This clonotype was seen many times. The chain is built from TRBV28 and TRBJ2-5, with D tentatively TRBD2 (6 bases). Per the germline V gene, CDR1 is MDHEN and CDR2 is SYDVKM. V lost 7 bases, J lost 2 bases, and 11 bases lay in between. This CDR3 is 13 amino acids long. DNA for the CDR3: TGTGCCAGCATATCGCGGGAACAAGAGACCCAGTACTTC. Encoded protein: CASISREQETQYF.

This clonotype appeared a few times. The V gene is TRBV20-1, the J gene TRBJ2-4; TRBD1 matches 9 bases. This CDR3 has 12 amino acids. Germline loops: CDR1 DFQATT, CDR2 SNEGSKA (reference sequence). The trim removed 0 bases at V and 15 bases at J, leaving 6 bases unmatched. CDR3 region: CSARDLGTGSYF. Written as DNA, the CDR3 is TGCAGTGCTAGAGATCTTGGGACAGGGTCGTACTTC.

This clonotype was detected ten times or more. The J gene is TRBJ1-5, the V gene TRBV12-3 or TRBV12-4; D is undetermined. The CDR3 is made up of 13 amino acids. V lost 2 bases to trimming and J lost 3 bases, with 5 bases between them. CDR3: CASSLRVNQPQHF. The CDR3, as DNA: TGTGCCAGCAGTTTAAGAGTCAATCAGCCCCAGCATTTT.

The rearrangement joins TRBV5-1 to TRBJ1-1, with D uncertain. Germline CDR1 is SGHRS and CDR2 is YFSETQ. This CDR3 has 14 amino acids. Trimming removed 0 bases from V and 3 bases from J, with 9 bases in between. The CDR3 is CASSLVAGDTEAFF. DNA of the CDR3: TGCGCCAGCAGCTTGGTGGCGGGAGACACTGAAGCTTTCTTT.

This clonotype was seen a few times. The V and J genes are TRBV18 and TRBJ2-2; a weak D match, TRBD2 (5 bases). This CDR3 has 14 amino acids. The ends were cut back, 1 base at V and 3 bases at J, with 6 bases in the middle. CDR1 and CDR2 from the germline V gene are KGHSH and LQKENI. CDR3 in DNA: TGTGCCAGCTCACCACGGACTCACACCGGGGAGCTGTTTTTT. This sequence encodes CASSPRTHTGELFF.

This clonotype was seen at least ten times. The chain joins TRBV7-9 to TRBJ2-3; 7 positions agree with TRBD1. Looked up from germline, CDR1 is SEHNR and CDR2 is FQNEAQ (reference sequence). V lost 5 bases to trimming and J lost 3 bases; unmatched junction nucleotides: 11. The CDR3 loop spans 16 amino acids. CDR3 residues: CASSVWDSIETDTQYF. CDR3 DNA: TGTGCCAGCAGCGTATGGGACAGCATCGAAACAGATACGCAGTATTTT. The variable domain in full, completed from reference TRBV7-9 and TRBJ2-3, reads DTGVSQNPRHKITKRGQNVTFRCDPISEHNRLYWYRQTLGQGPEFLTYFQNEAQLEKSRLLSDRFSAERPKGSFSTLEIQRTEQGDSAMYLCASSVWDSIETDTQYFGPGTRLTVL.

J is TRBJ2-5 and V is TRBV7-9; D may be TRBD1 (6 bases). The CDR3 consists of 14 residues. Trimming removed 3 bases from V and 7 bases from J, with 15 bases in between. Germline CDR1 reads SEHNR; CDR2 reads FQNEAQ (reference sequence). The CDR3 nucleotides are TGTGCCAGCAGCTTCGGGCAGGGGCCCTTGACCCAGTACTTC. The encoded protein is CASSFGQGPLTQYF.

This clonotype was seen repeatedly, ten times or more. The CDR3 reads CASSPGRENQPQHF. The CDR3 DNA reads TGTGCCAGCTCTCCGGGGCGGGAGAATCAGCCCCAGCATTTT. This chain links TRBV12-3 or TRBV12-4 with TRBJ1-5; D is perhaps TRBD1 (5 bases). V was clipped by 8 bases and J by 4 bases, with 15 bases between them. The CDR3 has 14 residues.

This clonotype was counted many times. This CDR3 reads CSAAEGSSTDTQYF. CDR3 in DNA: TGCAGTGCTGCCGAGGGTTCAAGCACAGATACGCAGTATTTT. The rearrangement uses TRBV20-1 and TRBJ2-3; tentative D call: TRBD2 (5 bases). The CDR3 runs 14 residues. Germline V lookup: CDR1 DFQATT, CDR2 SNEGSKA (reference sequence). The ends were cut back, 5 bases at V and 0 bases at J, with 12 bases in the middle.